This record looks at one TCR beta chain sequence and its context. In its sample, this clonotype was seen a few times. Its antigen remains undetermined. There are no base qualities to consult, and no much larger clone falls within one base. The data were taken from a study of T cell repertoires in cytomegalovirus infection (dated by TCRdb to between 2019 and 2020). General notes on the study: Peptide stimulations targeted recently identified HLA-C-restricted CMV epitopes, whose presentation resists viral immunomodulation, together with well-studied HLA-B-restricted epitopes. Donor HLA type was relevant to the analysis, as public TCR beta signatures indicated carriage of CMV infection together with the matching HLA type. Overall study outcomes, separate from this receptor: The ex vivo response was dominated by HLA-C-restricted CMV-specific TCR beta clonotypes, which also provided the single most frequent clonotype in two of eight donors. Cumulative frequency of public TCR beta family members discriminated carriers of CMV infection plus the relevant HLA type in this cohort and an independent roughly 330-donor cohort.

A distance of 13 bases separates the germline ends of V and J, which lose 6 bases and 2 bases respectively. The cysteine opens and the phenylalanine closes a CDR3 of 15 amino acids. This entry keeps only the CDR3 DNA: 45 bases, framed from base 1. Taken from the germline V gene, the CDR1 and CDR2 loops are MGHDK and SYGVNS. The treatment or condition label, read with the paper, signifies: in vitro stimulation with specific CMV peptide epitopes to enrich CMV-specific T cells. The reads were generated on an Illumina HiSeq 1500. Through fastp at Q25 and MiXCR, TCRdb rebuilt clones from the public reads, retaining in-frame beta chains. Each CDR3 protein gets just one entry, which takes the most common genes and DNA from the rows behind it. The table for this sample lists some 62,000 distinct CDR3 sequences; 20% to 25% of them were counted only once. The top ten constitute around 70% of the sample.

The rearranged segments are TRBV25-1 and TRBJ1-4, with the identity of the D gene unclear. This material consisted of CD8+ T cells from cultured PBMCs, taken from culture after CMV antigen stimulation. The origin of this receptor is a human donor in good health (CMV status not recorded). Some clones in this sample may be carry-over from other donors' samples. The CDR3 region: CASRGARLTNEKLFF. The nucleotide sequence is TGTGCCAGCAGGGGTGCGCGTCTTACTAATGAAAAACTGTTTTTT. The entire variable domain, with the stretches around the CDR3 drawn from the reference TRBV25-1 and TRBJ1-4 proteins, is EADIYQTPRYLVIGTGKKITLECSQTMGHDKMYWYQQDPGMELHLIHYSYGVNSTEKGDLSSESTVSRIRTEHFPLTLESARPSHTSQYLCASRGARLTNEKLFFGSGTQLSVL.